A single sample is the source of the 21 T cell receptor beta chains below, sequenced in a study of T cell responses to AZD1222 COVID-19 vaccine. Some clones are missing from TCRdb's copy, which holds only in-frame ones; the method was immunoSEQ multiplex PCR. The sample lists 100,000 to 150,000 clones; roughly nine tenths were seen once. The sample was peripheral blood, taken on day 0 of AZD1222 vaccination. These TCRs come from an adult in good health.

This sequence joins TRBV5-1 and TRBJ2-7; TRBD1 agrees at 8 bases. V was clipped by 3 bases and J by 4 bases; unmatched bases: 9. From germline, CDR1 is SGHRS and CDR2 YFSETQ. The CDR3 totals 15 residues. The CDR3 DNA reads TGCGCCAGCAGCTCCTTAGACAGGGGAGTTTACGAGCAGTACTTC. Translation gives CASSSLDRGVYEQYF.

The gene calls are TRBV12-2 and TRBJ2-5; no DNA check was done on the table's D call, TRBD1. TRBV12-2 is a listed pseudogene. This CDR3 region has 16 residues. The CDR3 region is CASRLVDRDPQETQYF. CDR3 nucleotide sequence: TGTGCAAGTCGCTTAGTGGACAGGGATCCTCAAGAGACCCAGTACTTC.

This chain connects TRBV30 to TRBJ1-5; TRBD1 might be the D (5 bases). The V gene's germline CDR1 is GTSNPN and CDR2 SVGIG (reference sequence). The CDR3 sequence is 13 residues long. Trimming shortened V by 0 bases and J by 5 bases, and 8 bases separated the two germline ends. CDR3 in amino acids: CAWSVGPHQPQHF. In DNA, the CDR3 is TGTGCCTGGAGTGTGGGGCCCCATCAGCCCCAGCATTTT.

The chain is built from TRBV6-5 and TRBJ1-5, with TRBD1 as a possible D gene (5 bases). The germline V gene encodes CDR1 MNHEY and CDR2 SVGAGI. Trimming removed 6 bases at V and 5 bases at J, with 11 bases between. This CDR3 spans 13 amino acids. For the CDR3, the DNA is TGTGCCAGCAGGGGGGAGAGATATCAGCCCCAGCATTTT. As protein: CASRGERYQPQHF.

The V and J genes are TRBV9 and TRBJ2-5; D possibly matches TRBD1 or TRBD2 (5 bases each). Germline CDR1 reads SGDLS; CDR2 reads YYNGEE. V lost 3 bases, J lost 1 base, and 13 bases lay in between. The CDR3 extends over 15 amino acids. DNA of the CDR3: TGTGCCAGCAGCGAGGGACCATCCCGCCAAGAGACCCAGTACTTC. Protein product: CASSEGPSRQETQYF. The variable domain in full, with the rest retrieved from reference TRBV9 and TRBJ2-5, is DSGVTQTPKHLITATGQRVTLRCSPRSGDLSVYWYQQSLDQGLQFLIQYYNGEERAKGNILERFSAQQFPDLHSELNLSSLELGDSALYFCASSEGPSRQETQYFGPGTRLLVL.

The chain is built from TRBV5-6 and TRBJ1-6; 9 bases line up with TRBD1. This CDR3 has 16 amino acids. The trim removed 4 bases at V and 7 bases at J, leaving 9 bases unmatched. The V gene's germline CDR1 is SGHDT and CDR2 YYEEEE. The CDR3 region has the DNA TGTGCCAGCAGCCGGGGACAGGGAGCACGAAATTCACCCCTCCACTTT. Amino acid sequence: CASSRGQGARNSPLHF.

The chain links TRBV18 to TRBJ2-7; TRBD1 matches at 7 bases. Germline trimming cut 9 bases from V and 5 bases from J; bases unmatched to any gene: 7. Germline V gene data show CDR1 as KGHSH and CDR2 as LQKENI. The CDR3 consists of 12 residues. CDR3 in amino acids: CASSDREHEQYF. DNA of the CDR3: TGTGCCAGTAGCGACAGGGAACACGAGCAGTACTTC.

The genes are TRBV20-1 and TRBJ2-5, with TRBD2 matching over 8 bases. After removal of 3 bases from V and 2 bases from J, the junction contained 5 bases not matched to a gene. The CDR3 sequence is 14 residues long. Germline V lookup: CDR1 DFQATT, CDR2 SNEGSKA (reference sequence). In nucleotides, the CDR3 is TGCAGTGCTAGTGGCGGGAGGAAACAAGAGACCCAGTACTTC. This gives the protein CSASGGRKQETQYF.

The chain is built from TRBV29-1 and TRBJ1-2, with 8 bases matching TRBD1. Germline lookup yields CDR1 SQVTM and CDR2 ANQGSEA. Trimming took 6 bases from V and 2 from J; bases not matched to a gene: 5. CDR3 size: 13 residues. The CDR3 DNA follows: TGCAGCGTAGCGACAGGGGCCAACTATGGCTACACCTTC. As protein: CSVATGANYGYTF.

The V gene is TRBV2, the J gene TRBJ1-3, with D possibly TRBD1 on 5 matching bases. The CDR3 is made up of 15 amino acids. The V gene lost 6 bases and the J gene lost 4 bases, with 16 bases spanning the gap. Germline V CDR1 and CDR2: SNHLY, FYNNEI. The chain's CDR3 is CASRGSTVGGNTIYF. CDR3 in DNA: TGTGCCAGCAGGGGCTCGACAGTGGGCGGAAACACCATATATTTT.

This clone was recorded only once. The chain joins TRBV4-1 to TRBJ2-6; no clear D. From germline, CDR1 is MGHRA and CDR2 YSYEKL. V was clipped by 3 bases and J by 0 bases, with 9 bases between them. The CDR3 spans 16 residues. In nucleotides, the CDR3 is TGCGCCAGCAGCCACACAGCCCCCTCTGGGGCCAACGTCCTGACTTTC. As protein: CASSHTAPSGANVLTF.

In DNA, the CDR3 is TGTGCCAGCAGCTTCTCAGGGGTCGGTGAAAAACTGTTTTTT. It codes for CASSFSGVGEKLFF. The V gene is TRBV5-4, the J gene TRBJ1-4, with a weak D call TRBD1 (6 bases). The CDR3 extends over 14 amino acids. The germline V and J ends were trimmed by 2 bases and 7 bases, with 12 bases remaining between them. Germline values: CDR1 SGHNT, CDR2 YYREEE (reference sequence).

V is TRBV3-1 (or the pseudogene TRBV3-2) and J is TRBJ1-2, with a tentative D call TRBD1 (6 bases). The CDR3 is 14 residues long. Germline values: CDR1 LGHDT, CDR2 YNNKEL (reference sequence). V was pared by 1 base and J by 7 bases, with 13 bases between. The chain's CDR3 is CASSQAAQGLGYTF. CDR3 in DNA: TGTGCCAGCAGCCAAGCGGCCCAGGGGCTTGGCTACACCTTC.

V and J are TRBV6-5 and TRBJ2-7; D unresolved. V was clipped by 6 bases and J by 4 bases, with 10 bases between them. Germline CDR1 and CDR2: MNHEY and SVGAGI. The CDR3 runs to 12 residues. Here the CDR3 DNA reads TGTGCCAGCAGCTATCTGAGGTACGAGCAGTACTTC. This sequence encodes CASSYLRYEQYF.

The genes are TRBV11-3 and TRBJ2-7; D remains ambiguous. Trimming removed 4 bases from V and 7 bases from J, with 14 bases in between. Germline CDR1 SGHNT, CDR2 YENEEA. The CDR3 is 13 residues long. CDR3 nucleotide sequence: TGTGCCAGCAGCTCAGACCCGGGCACAGAGCAGTACTTC. It specifies CASSSDPGTEQYF.

The J gene is TRBJ2-1, the V gene TRBV28; possible D gene TRBD2, 7 bases. V lost 1 base and J 7 bases, leaving 17 bases between the germline ends. This CDR3 has 16 amino acids. Germline assignment: CDR1 MDHEN and CDR2 SYDVKM. The CDR3 DNA follows: TGTGCCAGCAGTTTATTTGGGGGGGCGGAGAGGAATGAGCAGTTCTTC. This codes for CASSLFGGAERNEQFF. Using reference TRBV28 and TRBJ2-1 for the parts outside the CDR3, the full variable domain is DVKVTQSSRYLVKRTGEKVFLECVQDMDHENMFWYRQDPGLGLRLIYFSYDVKMKEKGDIPEGYSVSREKKERFSLILESASTNQTSMYLCASSLFGGAERNEQFFGPGTRLTVL.

The gene calls are TRBV10-2 and TRBJ2-1; D remains ambiguous. With 8 bases removed from V and 0 bases from J, the gap between germline ends came to 14 bases. The CDR3 consists of 15 residues. The germline gives CDR1 WSHSY, CDR2 SAAADI. CDR3 bases: TGCGCCAGCTGGTCTAGTGATGGCTCCTACAATGAGCAGTTCTTC. The encoded protein is CASWSSDGSYNEQFF.

The chain uses TRBV10-3 and TRBJ1-2, with TRBD1 matching 9 bases. The length of the CDR3 is 16 residues. J was trimmed by 0 bases and V by 10 bases; bases with no gene match: 12. The germline CDR1 and CDR2 sequences are ENHRY and SYGVKD. DNA for the CDR3: TGTGCCACCGGGCGGGACAGGGAGGGCTCTAACTATGGCTACACCTTC. Its protein is CATGRDREGSNYGYTF.

This clone occurred a few times. The gene calls are TRBV10-1 and TRBJ2-7; D is ambiguous. Trimming stripped 6 bases from V and 5 bases from J, with 17 bases between. From germline, CDR1 is WNHNN and CDR2 SYGVQD (reference sequence). CDR3 size: 14 residues. The CDR3: CASSNRAPVNEQYF. DNA for the CDR3: TGCGCCAGCAGCAACCGGGCCCCGGTCAACGAGCAGTACTTC.

This sequence joins TRBV19 and TRBJ1-6, with D hard to call. With 6 bases removed from V and 0 bases from J, the gap between germline ends came to 6 bases. The CDR3 is 14 amino acids. CDR1 is LNHDA and CDR2 is SQIVND in the germline V gene (reference sequence). The CDR3 region is CASREPSYNSPLHF. CDR3 DNA sequence: TGTGCCAGTAGGGAGCCCTCCTATAATTCACCCCTCCACTTT.

This clone was seen only a few times. This rearrangement joins TRBV10-3 to TRBJ2-5; perhaps D is TRBD1 or TRBD2 (6 bases each). This CDR3 region has 14 residues. Germline V lookup: CDR1 ENHRY, CDR2 SYGVKD. Trimming stripped 6 bases from V and 5 bases from J, with 16 bases between. Here the CDR3 reads CAISLGRGGETQYF. The CDR3, as DNA: TGTGCCATCAGCCTGGGACGAGGGGGGGAGACCCAGTACTTC.